This passage covers 18 T cell receptor beta chains from one sample sequenced in a study of CD8 T cells in ankylosing spondylitis. TCRdb called the 5' RACE reads again in MiXCR, with one record for every CDR3 protein. The data show 450,000 to 550,000 distinct CDR3 sequences, approximately 5.3% seen once. Study-level points and caveats: Characteristic, it appeared, of ankylosing spondylitis blood was a TCR beta motif of eight highly homologous variants.

Their target antigens are unknown. The sequenced sample was blood, either unsorted or a sorted T cell fraction (not recorded which). These receptors were collected from a male donor with ankylosing spondylitis.

This clonotype was counted between two and nine times. Here the CDR3 reads CASSWGLARLTDTQYF. The CDR3 DNA reads as TGTGCCAGCAGCTGGGGACTAGCGAGACTCACAGATACGCAGTATTTT. The chain links TRBV5-6 to TRBJ2-3; TRBD2 matches at 10 bases. The germline V gene encodes CDR1 SGHDT and CDR2 YYEEEE. The CDR3 extends over 16 amino acids. With V trimmed by 3 bases and J by 2 bases, 6 bases remained unmatched.

This clonotype was found a few times. The chain couples TRBV7-2 to TRBJ2-3; 8 bases fit TRBD2. The CDR3 spans 16 residues. Germline CDR1 is SGHTA and CDR2 is FQGNSA. V lost 0 bases and J lost 0; bases outside the gene matches: 2. The CDR3 nucleotides are TGTGCCAGCAGCTTAGCACTAGCGGCTAGCACAGATACGCAGTATTTT. This sequence encodes CASSLALAASTDTQYF.

This clonotype was recorded many times. The rearrangement joins TRBV20-1 to TRBJ2-7; D unresolved. CDR1 and CDR2 from the germline V gene are DFQATT and SNEGSKA (reference sequence). Trimming removed 6 bases at V and 2 bases at J, with 14 bases between. CDR3 length: 13 amino acids. DNA for the CDR3: TGCAGTGCCAGACCGACGGGCGCCTACGAGCAGTACTTC. Its translation is CSARPTGAYEQYF.

Many counts were recorded for this clonotype. The chain links TRBV29-1 to TRBJ2-7, with 13 nucleotides matching TRBD2. The CDR3 extends over 13 amino acids. With V trimmed by 5 bases and J by 4 bases, 2 bases remained unmatched. Germline V gene sequence: CDR1 SQVTM, CDR2 ANQGSEA. The CDR3 bases are TGCAGCGTTCGGACTAGCGGGGGATACGAGCAGTACTTC. This codes for CSVRTSGGYEQYF.

A word on this clonotype: It may be a read error: a sequence one base away is much more abundant. The J gene is TRBJ2-5, the V gene TRBV11-2, with no clear D. The CDR3 is made up of 14 amino acids. Germline V gives CDR1 SGHAT, CDR2 FQNNGV. The V gene lost 7 bases and the J gene lost 2 bases, with 14 bases spanning the gap. The CDR3 is CASNSWPEQETQYF. The CDR3 region has the DNA TGTGCCAGCAACTCCTGGCCAGAACAAGAGACCCAGTACTTC. The whole variable domain, filled in from reference TRBV11-2 and TRBJ2-5, reads EAGVAQSPRYKIIEKRQSVAFWCNPISGHATLYWYQQILGQGPKLLIQFQNNGVVDDSQLPKDRFSAERLKGVDSTLKIQPAKLEDSAVYLCASNSWPEQETQYFGPGTRLLVL.

This clonotype was detected many times. The V call is TRBV27, the J call TRBJ2-5; D perhaps matches TRBD2 (6 bases). The germline CDR1 and CDR2 sequences are MNHEY and SMNVEV (reference sequence). There are 14 residues in the CDR3. The ends were cut back, 2 bases at V and 4 bases at J, with 11 bases in the middle. The CDR3 loop reads CASSLAGRRETQYF. The CDR3 nucleotides read TGTGCCAGCAGTTTAGCGGGGAGGCGAGAGACCCAGTACTTC.

At least ten counts were recorded for this clonotype. V usage is TRBV20-1 and J usage is TRBJ1-3; no reliable D call. This CDR3 contains 13 residues. Per germline, CDR1 DFQATT and CDR2 SNEGSKA (reference sequence). V lost 4 bases to trimming and J lost 2 bases, with 9 bases between them. This chain's CDR3 is CSANGLTGNTIYF. In nucleotides, the CDR3 is TGCAGTGCTAACGGATTGACTGGAAACACCATATATTTT.

This clonotype was observed a few times. The chain joins TRBV12-3 or TRBV12-4 to TRBJ2-3; 8 bases map to TRBD2. The CDR3 runs 14 residues. With V trimmed by 8 bases and J by 2 bases, 6 bases remained unmatched. This CDR3 is CASSRGGLTDTQYF. CDR3 DNA sequence: TGTGCCAGCTCCCGGGGGGGGCTCACAGATACGCAGTATTTT.

This clonotype occurred many times. The chain carries TRBV29-1 and TRBJ1-5; D is unresolved. The CDR3 consists of 12 residues. CDR1 is SQVTM, CDR2 ANQGSEA, per germline. Trimming took 5 bases from V and 3 from J, leaving 8 bases between them. CDR3 loop: CSVSGPNQPQHF. Written as DNA, the CDR3 is TGCAGCGTTTCCGGCCCCAATCAGCCCCAGCATTTT.

This clonotype has a count of ten or more. The chain couples TRBV6-2 or TRBV6-3 to TRBJ2-7; D not resolved. The germline CDR1 and CDR2 sequences are MNHEY and SVGEGT. V lost 2 bases and J lost 1, with 12 bases in between. CDR3 length: 15 residues. CDR3 sequence (DNA): TGTGCCAGCAGTTACGAGGCAGGCAAATCCTACGAGCAGTACTTC. Protein: CASSYEAGKSYEQYF.

This clonotype was observed a handful of times. The rearrangement uses TRBV25-1 and TRBJ1-2, with D possibly matching TRBD1 (5 bases). The CDR3 contains 13 residues. The germline CDR1 and CDR2 sequences are MGHDK and SYGVNS. V was trimmed by 1 base and J by 8 bases, leaving 11 bases between them. The CDR3 reads CASSEFEGTGYTF. In nucleotides, the CDR3 is TGTGCCAGCAGTGAATTTGAAGGGACGGGCTACACCTTC.

The sample holds a few counts of this clonotype. The chain uses TRBV7-9 and TRBJ2-6, with a possible D match to TRBD1 (5 bases). The V end was cut by 4 bases, the J end by 0 bases, with 10 bases between. Germline CDR1 and CDR2: SEHNR and FQNEAQ (reference sequence). CDR3 length: 16 amino acids. Here the CDR3 DNA reads TGTGCCAGCAGCTCGGACACCCGCTCTGGGGCCAACGTCCTGACTTTC. Translating gives CASSSDTRSGANVLTF.

This clonotype was observed many times. The rearrangement links TRBV15 to TRBJ2-5; TRBD2 might be the D (6 bases). Trimming took off 5 bases at V and 2 bases at J, with 15 bases between the two ends. The germline gives CDR1 LNHNV, CDR2 YYDKDF (reference sequence). The CDR3 extends over 15 amino acids. CDR3 coding DNA: TGTGCCACCAGCCCGCGATTCGCGGGACAAGAGACCCAGTACTTC. This gives the protein CATSPRFAGQETQYF.

This clonotype was observed many times. This rearrangement joins TRBV20-1 to TRBJ2-3, with D possibly being TRBD2 (5 bases). The CDR3 has 14 amino acids. V shed 6 bases and J shed 2 bases, with 15 bases lying between them. Germline V gives CDR1 DFQATT, CDR2 SNEGSKA (reference sequence). The CDR3 loop reads CSARLHGDTDTQYF. In DNA, the CDR3 is TGCAGTGCGCGACTACATGGGGACACAGATACGCAGTATTTT.

This clonotype has at least ten counts. V and J are TRBV5-1 and TRBJ2-7; the D is unclear. Germline CDR1 and CDR2: SGHRS and YFSETQ. CDR3 size: 15 residues. V was trimmed by 0 bases and J by 3 bases, leaving 13 bases between them. The CDR3 spells CASSLGLGGYYEQYF. As DNA, the CDR3 is TGCGCCAGCAGCTTGGGGTTAGGCGGTTACTACGAGCAGTACTTC.

This clonotype was detected many times. In DNA form, the CDR3 reads TGTGCCAGCTCCCTCGAGTTAAACTACGAGCAGTACTTC. It yields the protein CASSLELNYEQYF. The rearrangement links TRBV7-8 to TRBJ2-7; unclear D gene. The CDR3 extends over 13 amino acids. Germline CDR1 and CDR2: SGHVS and FQNEAQ. The V end lost 8 bases, the J end lost 3 bases, and 14 bases lay between the germline ends.

This clonotype has a count of ten or more. This chain connects TRBV29-1 to TRBJ1-4; D unclear. The CDR3 is made up of 13 amino acids. CDR1 is SQVTM and CDR2 is ANQGSEA in the germline V gene. V gave up 3 bases and J gave up 7 bases, with 12 bases separating them. The CDR3 sequence is CSVDSRIFEKLFF. DNA for the CDR3: TGCAGCGTTGATTCCAGGATCTTTGAAAAACTGTTTTTT.

This clonotype has ten or more counts. The chain joins TRBV20-1 to TRBJ1-2, with no clear D. This CDR3 spans 11 amino acids. From germline, CDR1 is DFQATT and CDR2 SNEGSKA (reference sequence). Here the CDR3 DNA reads TGCAACTCGAAGGACGGGAATGGCTACACCTTC. It encodes CNSKDGNGYTF.